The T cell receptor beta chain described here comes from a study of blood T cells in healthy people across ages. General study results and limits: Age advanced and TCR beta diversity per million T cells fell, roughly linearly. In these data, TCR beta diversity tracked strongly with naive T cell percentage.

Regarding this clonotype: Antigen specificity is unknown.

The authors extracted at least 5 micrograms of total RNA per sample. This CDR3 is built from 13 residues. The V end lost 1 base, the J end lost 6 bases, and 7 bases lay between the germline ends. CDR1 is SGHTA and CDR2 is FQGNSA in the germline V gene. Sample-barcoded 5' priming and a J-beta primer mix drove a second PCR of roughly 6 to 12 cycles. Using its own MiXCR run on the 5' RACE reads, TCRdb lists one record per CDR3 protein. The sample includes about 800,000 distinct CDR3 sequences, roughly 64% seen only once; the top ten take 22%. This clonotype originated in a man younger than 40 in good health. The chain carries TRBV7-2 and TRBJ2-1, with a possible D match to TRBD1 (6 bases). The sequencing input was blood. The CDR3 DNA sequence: TGTGCCAGCAGCTTAGAGGGGGTCAATGAGCAGTTCTTC. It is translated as CASSLEGVNEQFF.